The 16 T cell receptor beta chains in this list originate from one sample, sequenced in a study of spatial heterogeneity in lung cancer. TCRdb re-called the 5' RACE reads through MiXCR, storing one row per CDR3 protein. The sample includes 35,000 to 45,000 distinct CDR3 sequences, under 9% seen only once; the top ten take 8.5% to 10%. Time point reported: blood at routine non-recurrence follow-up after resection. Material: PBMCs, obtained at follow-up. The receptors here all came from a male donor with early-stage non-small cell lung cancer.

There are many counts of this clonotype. CDR3 DNA sequence: TGTGCCAGCAGTGAAAATGTGGGCAATCAGCCCCAGCATTTT. This translates into CASSENVGNQPQHF. This chain connects TRBV2 to TRBJ1-5; D is undetermined. The CDR3 has 14 amino acids. Trimming took off 2 bases at V and 2 bases at J, with 7 bases between the two ends. The V gene's germline CDR1 is SNHLY and CDR2 FYNNEI.

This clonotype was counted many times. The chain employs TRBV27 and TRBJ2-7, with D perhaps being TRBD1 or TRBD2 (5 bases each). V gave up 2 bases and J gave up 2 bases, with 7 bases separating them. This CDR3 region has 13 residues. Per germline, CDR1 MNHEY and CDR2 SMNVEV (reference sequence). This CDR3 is CASSLQGPYEQYF. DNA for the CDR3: TGTGCCAGCAGTTTACAGGGACCCTACGAGCAGTACTTC.

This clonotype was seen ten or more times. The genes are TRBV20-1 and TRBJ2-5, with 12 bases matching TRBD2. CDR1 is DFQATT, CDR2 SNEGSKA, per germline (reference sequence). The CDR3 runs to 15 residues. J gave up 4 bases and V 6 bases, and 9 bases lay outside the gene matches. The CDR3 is CSANLAGGLRETQYF. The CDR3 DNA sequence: TGCAGTGCAAACCTAGCGGGGGGGCTGAGAGAGACCCAGTACTTC.

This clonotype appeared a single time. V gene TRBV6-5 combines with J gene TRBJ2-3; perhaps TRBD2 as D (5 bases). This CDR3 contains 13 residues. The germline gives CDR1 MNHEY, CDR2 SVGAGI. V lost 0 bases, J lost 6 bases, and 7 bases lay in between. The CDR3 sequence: CASSYSLADTQYF. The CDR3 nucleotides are TGTGCCAGCAGTTACTCGCTAGCCGATACGCAGTATTTT.

This CDR3 reads CGGQGSGSPLHF. CDR3 nucleotide sequence: TGTGGCGGACAGGGATCGGGCTCACCCCTCCACTTT. V usage is TRBV2 and J usage is TRBJ1-6, with 8 bases identical to TRBD1. Germline assignment: CDR1 SNHLY and CDR2 FYNNEI. The CDR3 contains 12 residues.

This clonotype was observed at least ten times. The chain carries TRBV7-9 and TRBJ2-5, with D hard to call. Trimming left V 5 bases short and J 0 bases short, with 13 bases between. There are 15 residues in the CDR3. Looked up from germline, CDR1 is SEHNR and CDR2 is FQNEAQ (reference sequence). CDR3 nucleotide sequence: TGTGCCAGCAGCCCACCTTTGGGGTACCAAGAGACCCAGTACTTC. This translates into CASSPPLGYQETQYF.

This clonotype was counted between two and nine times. The CDR3, as DNA: TGTGCCAGTAATCGGGGGGGCTATGAAAAACTGTTTTTT. Its translation: CASNRGGYEKLFF. The gene calls are TRBV19 and TRBJ1-4; TRBD1 is a possible D gene (6 bases). CDR1 LNHDA and CDR2 SQIVND come from the germline V gene (reference sequence). Between the trimmed V and J ends, which lost 7 bases and 6 bases, there was a span of 12 bases. The CDR3 contains 13 residues.

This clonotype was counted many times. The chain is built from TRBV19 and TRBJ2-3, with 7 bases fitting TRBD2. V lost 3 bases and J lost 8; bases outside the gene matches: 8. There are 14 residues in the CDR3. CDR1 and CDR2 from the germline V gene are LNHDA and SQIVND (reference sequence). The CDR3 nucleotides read TGTGCCAGTAGTATTTCTGGACCGGGAGGTACGCAGTATTTT. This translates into CASSISGPGGTQYF.

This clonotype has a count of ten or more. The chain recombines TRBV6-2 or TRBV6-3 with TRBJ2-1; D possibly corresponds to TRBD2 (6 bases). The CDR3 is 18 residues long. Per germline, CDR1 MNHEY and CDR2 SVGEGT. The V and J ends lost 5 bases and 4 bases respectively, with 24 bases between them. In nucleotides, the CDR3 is TGTGCCAGCAGTACCACCACGATGGCGGGGCTTAGTTACAATGAGCAGTTCTTC. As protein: CASSTTTMAGLSYNEQFF.

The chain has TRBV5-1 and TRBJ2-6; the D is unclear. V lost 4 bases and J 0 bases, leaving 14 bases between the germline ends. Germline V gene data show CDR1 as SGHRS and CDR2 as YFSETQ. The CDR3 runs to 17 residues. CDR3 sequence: CASSPHGSSSGANVLTF. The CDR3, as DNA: TGCGCCAGCAGCCCCCATGGCAGCTCCTCTGGGGCCAACGTCCTGACTTTC.

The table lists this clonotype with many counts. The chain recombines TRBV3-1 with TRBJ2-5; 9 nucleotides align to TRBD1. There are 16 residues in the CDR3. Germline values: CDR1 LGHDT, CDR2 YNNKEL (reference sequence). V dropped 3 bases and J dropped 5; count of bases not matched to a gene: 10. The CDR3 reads CASSHPGQGKGETQYF. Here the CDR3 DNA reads TGTGCCAGCAGCCATCCCGGACAGGGGAAAGGCGAGACCCAGTACTTC.

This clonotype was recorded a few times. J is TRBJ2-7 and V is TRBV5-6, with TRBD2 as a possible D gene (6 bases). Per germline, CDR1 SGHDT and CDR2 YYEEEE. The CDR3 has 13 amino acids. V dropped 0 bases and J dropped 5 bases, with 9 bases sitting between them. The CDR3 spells CASSLVSGDEQYF. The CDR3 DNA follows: TGTGCCAGCAGCTTGGTCTCGGGGGACGAGCAGTACTTC.

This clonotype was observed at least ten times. This CDR3 reads CASSGQTWGPEAFF. Written as DNA, the CDR3 is TGTGCCAGCAGCGGGCAGACCTGGGGCCCTGAAGCTTTCTTT. The gene calls are TRBV7-8 and TRBJ1-1, with D perhaps matching TRBD1 (5 bases). Between the trimmed V and J ends, which lost 5 bases and 6 bases, there was a span of 16 bases. The CDR3 is 14 residues long. Germline loops: CDR1 SGHVS, CDR2 FQNEAQ.

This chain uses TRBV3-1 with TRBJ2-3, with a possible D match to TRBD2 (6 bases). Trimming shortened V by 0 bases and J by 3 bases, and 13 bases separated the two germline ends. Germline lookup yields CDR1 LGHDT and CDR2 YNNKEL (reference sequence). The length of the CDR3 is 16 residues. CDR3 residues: CASSQDGGAKTDTQYF. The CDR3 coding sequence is TGTGCCAGCAGCCAAGATGGCGGGGCGAAGACAGATACGCAGTATTTT.

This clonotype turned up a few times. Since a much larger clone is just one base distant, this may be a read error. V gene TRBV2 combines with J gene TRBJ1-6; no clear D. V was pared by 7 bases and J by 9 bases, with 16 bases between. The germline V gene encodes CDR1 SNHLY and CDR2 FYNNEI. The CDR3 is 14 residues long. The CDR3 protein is CASTLVIGGSPLHF. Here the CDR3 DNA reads TGTGCCAGCACCCTGGTGATTGGAGGTTCACCCCTCCACTTT.

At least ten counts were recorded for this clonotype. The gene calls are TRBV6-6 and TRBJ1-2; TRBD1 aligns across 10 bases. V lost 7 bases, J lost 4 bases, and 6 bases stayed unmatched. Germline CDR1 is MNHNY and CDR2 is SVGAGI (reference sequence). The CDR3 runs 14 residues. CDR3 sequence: CASTADRGSYGYTF. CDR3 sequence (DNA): TGTGCCAGCACTGCGGACAGGGGGTCCTATGGCTACACCTTC.